Each of the 19 T cell receptor beta chains below was sequenced from the same sample in a study of cytomegalovirus exposure and HLA in healthy donors. Use of 60 Vbeta and 13 Jbeta primers characterized the PCR. This table comes from immunoSEQ multiplex PCR, and its TCRdb copy is limited to in-frame clones, with some not included. This sample has 150,000 to 200,000 clones; roughly 85% occur once, and the top ten carry approximately 2.2%. The sequencing input was PBMCs. The receptors originated from a woman aged 45-65 years in good health and CMV-seronegative.

V and J are TRBV18 and TRBJ1-5, with TRBD1 matching over 7 bases. V lost 4 bases to trimming and J lost 12 bases; unmatched junction nucleotides: 12. The CDR3 loop spans 14 amino acids. The germline CDR1 and CDR2 sequences are KGHSH and LQKENI. DNA of the CDR3: TGTGCCAGCTCACTGGGACAGACCCCCCAGGACCAGCATTTT. Amino acids: CASSLGQTPQDQHF.

This clone was observed a handful of times. The chain combines TRBV7-6 with TRBJ2-2, with D tentatively TRBD1 (5 bases). Germline V gene data show CDR1 as SGHVS and CDR2 as FNYEAQ. The ends were cut back, 3 bases at V and 8 bases at J, with 16 bases in the middle. The CDR3 has 15 amino acids. The CDR3 bases are TGTGCCAGCAGCTTGGGTCAGGGATCGGCTGGGGAGCTGTTTTTT. Its translation is CASSLGQGSAGELFF.

V gene TRBV19 combines with J gene TRBJ2-7; a weak D match, TRBD1 (6 bases). With 5 bases removed from V and 3 bases from J, the gap between germline ends came to 29 bases. The CDR3 covers 19 residues. The germline gives CDR1 LNHDA, CDR2 SQIVND (reference sequence). The CDR3 loop is CASSPGQIQGYLSRYEQYF. The DNA for the CDR3 is TGTGCCAGTAGTCCCGGACAGATTCAAGGCTATTTAAGTCGCTACGAGCAGTACTTC.

The V and J genes are TRBV7-9 and TRBJ2-5; tentative D call: TRBD1 (5 bases). Trimming removed 1 base at V and 7 bases at J, with 16 bases between. CDR3 length equals 15 residues. Germline V lookup: CDR1 SEHNR, CDR2 FQNEAQ (reference sequence). CDR3: CASSLEGQGLRTQYF. The CDR3 DNA follows: TGTGCCAGCAGCTTAGAAGGACAAGGCCTTAGGACCCAGTACTTC.

The chain couples TRBV28 to TRBJ2-7; 10 nucleotides align to TRBD2. V was pared by 7 bases and J by 4 bases, with 7 bases of the junction left unmatched. Germline loops: CDR1 MDHEN, CDR2 SYDVKM. CDR3 length: 14 residues. CDR3 nucleotides: TGTGCCAGCACCTCGGCTAGCGGGAGTTACGAGCAGTACTTC. Protein: CASTSASGSYEQYF.

As concerns this clone: The same CDR3 is also encoded by other DNA sequences in this sample. The chain has TRBV28 and TRBJ2-3, with 8 bases lining up with TRBD1. The trim removed 9 bases at V and 5 bases at J, leaving 4 bases unmatched. The germline V gene encodes CDR1 MDHEN and CDR2 SYDVKM. This CDR3 region has 12 residues. CDR3 sequence (DNA): TGTGCCAGTAGAACAGGGGGAGATACGCAGTATTTT. Amino acids: CASRTGGDTQYF.

The J gene is TRBJ2-1, the V gene TRBV18, with D possibly being TRBD2 (6 bases). Trimming stripped 0 bases from V and 12 bases from J, with 9 bases between. The CDR3 has 12 amino acids. The germline gives CDR1 KGHSH, CDR2 LQKENI. CDR3 in amino acids: CASSPPAGLQFF. The CDR3 DNA sequence: TGTGCCAGCTCACCACCGGCGGGATTGCAGTTCTTC.

The chain combines TRBV19 with TRBJ1-1; D might be TRBD1 (6 bases). Looked up from germline, CDR1 is LNHDA and CDR2 is SQIVND (reference sequence). Trimming left V 2 bases short and J 1 base short, with 11 bases between. CDR3 length equals 15 residues. The CDR3, as DNA: TGTGCCAGTAGTATAATGGGGGCAGCGAACACTGAAGCTTTCTTT. It specifies CASSIMGAANTEAFF.

This chain links TRBV29-1 with TRBJ1-5; TRBD1 might be the D (6 bases). This CDR3 is 12 amino acids long. CDR1 is SQVTM, CDR2 ANQGSEA, per germline. V was shortened by 4 bases and J by 7 bases, with 11 bases between the two germline ends. In DNA, the CDR3 is TGCAGCGTTGTTACAGGGACCCAGCCCCAGCATTTT. It codes for CSVVTGTQPQHF.

This chain connects TRBV6-6 to TRBJ2-3; D remains ambiguous. This CDR3 is 16 amino acids long. The germline CDR1 and CDR2 sequences are MNHNY and SVGAGI (reference sequence). The germline V and J ends were trimmed by 2 bases and 0 bases, with 12 bases remaining between them. The CDR3 DNA sequence: TGTGCCAGCAGTTACGTGGGCCCCTTGAGCACAGATACGCAGTATTTT. Its protein product is CASSYVGPLSTDTQYF.

The chain has TRBV5-4 and TRBJ2-5; D is perhaps TRBD2 (5 bases). From germline, CDR1 is SGHNT and CDR2 YYREEE (reference sequence). V dropped 2 bases and J dropped 2 bases, with 13 bases sitting between them. The CDR3 contains 15 residues. CDR3 sequence reads: CASSLGTGNQETQYF. The CDR3 nucleotides are TGTGCCAGCAGCTTAGGAACGGGGAATCAAGAGACCCAGTACTTC.

V is TRBV2 and J is TRBJ2-2; D might be TRBD2 (5 bases). CDR1 SNHLY and CDR2 FYNNEI come from the germline V gene. The CDR3 totals 15 residues. V lost 2 bases and J lost 8, with 15 bases in between. CDR3 bases: TGTGCCAGCAGTGAATTCCGGACTCTCGGGGGGGAGCTGTTTTTT. This gives the protein CASSEFRTLGGELFF.

The gene calls are TRBV9 and TRBJ2-1; TRBD2 matches at 13 bases. The CDR3 is 16 residues long. V was pared by 4 bases and J by 4 bases, with 5 bases of the junction left unmatched. Germline V gives CDR1 SGDLS, CDR2 YYNGEE. In DNA, the CDR3 is TGTGCCAGCAGCTCCCGGACTAGCGGGAGATACAATGAGCAGTTCTTC. Encoded protein: CASSSRTSGRYNEQFF.

V and J are TRBV29-1 and TRBJ2-4, with 7 bases fitting TRBD2. Germline loops: CDR1 SQVTM, CDR2 ANQGSEA. This CDR3 has 14 residues. V trimming: 3 bases; J trimming: 1 base; junction bases outside the gene matches: 3. Here the CDR3 reads CSVDPGGAKNIQYF. In nucleotides, the CDR3 is TGCAGCGTTGACCCCGGGGGGGCCAAAAACATTCAGTACTTC.

The chain employs TRBV28 and TRBJ1-2; no definite D call. Germline V gene sequence: CDR1 MDHEN, CDR2 SYDVKM. V lost 3 bases, J lost 8 bases, and 13 bases lay in between. The CDR3 is 13 amino acids. This CDR3 reads CASSLLGIGGYTF. CDR3 nucleotide sequence: TGTGCCAGCAGTTTGCTCGGGATTGGGGGCTACACCTTC.

This clone turned up a few times. V gene TRBV5-1 combines with J gene TRBJ2-3; a possible D gene is TRBD1 (6 bases). The CDR3 covers 14 residues. CDR1 is SGHRS, CDR2 YFSETQ, per germline. Deletions cut 4 bases from V and 4 bases from J, with 13 bases between. The CDR3: CASSTQGNADTQYF. The CDR3 DNA follows: TGCGCCAGCAGCACCCAGGGGAACGCAGATACGCAGTATTTT.

This sequence joins TRBV30 and TRBJ2-1; 7 positions match TRBD1. V was clipped by 2 bases and J by 9 bases; unmatched bases: 10. This CDR3 region has 14 residues. CDR1 is GTSNPN, CDR2 SVGIG, per germline (reference sequence). The CDR3 region is CAWSTVRGLGEQFF. Here the CDR3 DNA reads TGTGCCTGGAGTACGGTCAGGGGGTTGGGTGAGCAGTTCTTC.

The chain links TRBV2 to TRBJ2-1, with 7 positions matching TRBD1. The V gene's germline CDR1 is SNHLY and CDR2 FYNNEI. The CDR3 runs 14 residues. V shed 6 bases, J shed 16 bases, and the junction held 18 bases outside the gene matches. The chain's CDR3 is CASSEIRTGPSSFF. DNA for the CDR3: TGTGCCAGCAGCGAAATAAGGACAGGCCCTAGCAGTTTCTTC.

This clone was picked up one time. The V call is TRBV27, the J call TRBJ2-7, with a possible D match to TRBD2 (5 bases). This CDR3 spans 12 amino acids. Germline V gene data show CDR1 as MNHEY and CDR2 as SMNVEV (reference sequence). The ends were cut back, 6 bases at V and 6 bases at J, with 12 bases in the middle. The CDR3 DNA reads TGTGCCAGCAGATCTCAGCGGTTCGAGCAGTACTTC. It translates to CASRSQRFEQYF.